Presented here are 21 T cell receptor beta chains from one specimen sequenced in a study of tissue T cells after allogeneic stem cell transplantation. Produced via immunoSEQ multiplex PCR; TCRdb's table is partial and in-frame only. The table has around 28,000 clones, less than 90% seen once; the top ten hold under 4.5%. The starting material was blood, obtained before transplantation. All receptors come from a woman between 18 and 50 years old who later had graft-versus-host disease after an allogeneic stem cell transplant.

The V and J genes are TRBV7-9 and TRBJ2-7; the D is unclear. Between the trimmed V and J ends, which lost 1 base and 0 bases, there was a span of 10 bases. Germline lookup yields CDR1 SEHNR and CDR2 FQNEAQ (reference sequence). The CDR3 runs to 15 residues. The CDR3 nucleotides read TGTGCCAGCAGCTTAGAAGGCGCGAGCTCCTACGAGCAGTACTTC. The encoded protein is CASSLEGASSYEQYF.

J is TRBJ1-5 and V is TRBV5-1; D perhaps matches TRBD1 (6 bases). This CDR3 is 15 amino acids long. Deletions cut 4 bases from V and 4 bases from J, with 15 bases between. CDR1 is SGHRS and CDR2 is YFSETQ in the germline V gene. The CDR3 bases are TGCGCCAGCAGCCCGACAGGAGGAGATAATCAGCCCCAGCATTTT. Translating it yields CASSPTGGDNQPQHF. Full variable domain (remainder filled in from reference TRBV5-1 and TRBJ1-5): KAGVTQTPRYLIKTRGQQVTLSCSPISGHRSVSWYQQTPGQGLQFLFEYFSETQRNKGNFPGRFSGRQFSNSRSEMNVSTLELGDSALYLCASSPTGGDNQPQHFGDGTRLSIL.

This clone was seen a handful of times. The chain links TRBV4-1 to TRBJ2-1, with 12 positions matching TRBD2. Germline CDR1 MGHRA, CDR2 YSYEKL. CDR3 length: 17 amino acids. J gave up 7 bases and V 3 bases, and 10 bases lay outside the gene matches. CDR3 DNA sequence: TGCGCCAGCAGCCAGCCTAGCGGGAGGGGGGCGAGGAATGAGCAGTTCTTC. It specifies CASSQPSGRGARNEQFF.

The chain combines TRBV6-5 with TRBJ1-2; D possibly corresponds to TRBD1 (5 bases). V was shortened by 5 bases and J by 1 base, with 11 bases between the two germline ends. This CDR3 contains 14 residues. CDR1 is MNHEY and CDR2 is SVGAGI in the germline V gene. The CDR3 DNA follows: TGTGCCAGCAGTCCCACGGGGGGTAACTATGGCTACACCTTC. Encoded protein: CASSPTGGNYGYTF.

The chain has TRBV27 and TRBJ1-5; D is possibly TRBD1 (5 bases). Trimming pared 6 bases from V and 4 bases from J, leaving 16 bases between. CDR1 MNHEY and CDR2 SMNVEV come from the germline V gene (reference sequence). This CDR3 has 15 amino acids. The CDR3 DNA reads TGTGCCAGCAGCCAATGGGCCGACAGAAATCAGCCCCAGCATTTT. Its translation is CASSQWADRNQPQHF.

J is TRBJ2-5 and V is TRBV7-9, with D hard to call. Germline CDR1 and CDR2: SEHNR and FQNEAQ (reference sequence). The V and J ends lost 3 bases and 4 bases respectively, with 6 bases between them. The CDR3 is made up of 12 amino acids. The CDR3 region has the DNA TGTGCCAGCAGCTTGAACATAGAGACCCAGTACTTC. It translates to CASSLNIETQYF.

This chain uses TRBV10-1 with TRBJ2-2; D is undetermined. Per the germline V gene, CDR1 is WNHNN and CDR2 is SYGVQD (reference sequence). The CDR3 is 13 residues long. V dropped 10 bases and J dropped 4 bases, with 13 bases sitting between them. CDR3 loop: CATSWSTTGELFF. CDR3 nucleotides: TGCGCCACCTCATGGTCCACCACCGGGGAGCTGTTTTTT.

The chain recombines TRBV7-2 with TRBJ1-5, with 11 nucleotides matching TRBD1. V lost 0 bases and J lost 5; bases outside the gene matches: 12. Per the germline V gene, CDR1 is SGHTA and CDR2 is FQGNSA. CDR3 length: 19 residues. CDR3: CASSLAGSDRGPRDQPQHF. CDR3 DNA: TGTGCCAGCAGCTTAGCGGGATCGGACAGGGGGCCGCGGGATCAGCCCCAGCATTTT.

In the case of this clone: Different DNA sequences within this sample yield the same CDR3. The V and J genes are TRBV6-1 and TRBJ2-3; 12 bases are a match to TRBD2. The length of the CDR3 is 15 residues. The J segment lost 4 bases and the V segment lost 2 bases, leaving 1 base of the junction unmatched. Germline V gives CDR1 MNHNS, CDR2 SASEGT. DNA of the CDR3: TGTGCCAGCAGTGAACTAGCGGGAGGGCCAGATACGCAGTATTTT. It specifies CASSELAGGPDTQYF.

This clone was recorded only once. The chain joins TRBV27 to TRBJ1-5; D possibly corresponds to TRBD1 (6 bases). V lost 6 bases and J lost 5, with 17 bases in between. From germline, CDR1 is MNHEY and CDR2 SMNVEV (reference sequence). CDR3 length equals 15 residues. CDR3 DNA sequence: TGTGCCAGCAGCCTAAGGGGGGAGGGGTATCAGCCCCAGCATTTT. Amino acid sequence: CASSLRGEGYQPQHF.

The chain joins TRBV5-6 to TRBJ2-7; D unresolved. Germline V lookup: CDR1 SGHDT, CDR2 YYEEEE. Trimming cost V 2 bases and J 7 bases, with 13 bases left between them. This CDR3 has 13 residues. Written as DNA, the CDR3 is TGTGCCAGCAGCTTAATTGGATCTGGGGAGCAGTACTTC. Its protein is CASSLIGSGEQYF.

This clone was seen just once. V gene TRBV29-1 combines with J gene TRBJ2-7; D may be TRBD2 (5 bases). Trimming left V 4 bases short and J 5 bases short, with 15 bases between. The CDR3 covers 13 residues. Germline V CDR1 and CDR2: SQVTM, ANQGSEA. The CDR3: CSVVGGLGNEQYF. CDR3 nucleotide sequence: TGCAGCGTTGTTGGCGGGCTCGGTAACGAGCAGTACTTC.

This clone occurred a few times. The chain couples TRBV6-2 or TRBV6-3 to TRBJ1-5, with D perhaps TRBD1 (6 bases). This CDR3 has 14 residues. Germline CDR1 reads MNHEY; CDR2 reads SVGEGT. V was pared by 4 bases and J by 7 bases, with 14 bases between. The CDR3 region is CASSWRQEVQPQHF. In nucleotides, the CDR3 is TGTGCCAGCAGTTGGAGACAGGAGGTACAGCCCCAGCATTTT.

This chain links TRBV6-5 with TRBJ2-1; 11 bases agree with TRBD1. The V gene end was trimmed by 6 bases and the J gene end by 8 bases; junction bases not matched to a gene: 6. Germline CDR1 is MNHEY and CDR2 is SVGAGI. The CDR3 contains 14 residues. The CDR3 spells CASSRDRGMDEQFF. The CDR3 nucleotides are TGTGCCAGCAGCCGGGACAGGGGGATGGATGAGCAGTTCTTC.

The chain employs TRBV25-1 and TRBJ2-1; either TRBD1 or TRBD2 may supply D (5 bases each). The V end lost 5 bases, the J end lost 0 bases, and 20 bases lay between the germline ends. Germline values: CDR1 MGHDK, CDR2 SYGVNS. There are 18 residues in the CDR3. The CDR3 DNA sequence: TGTGCCAGCAGTTTAAGGGCGTGGGGGAGTAGCTCCTACAATGAGCAGTTCTTC. Its protein is CASSLRAWGSSSYNEQFF.

This chain uses TRBV5-1 with TRBJ2-2, with TRBD2 identical over 7 bases. The CDR3 runs to 17 residues. The V gene's germline CDR1 is SGHRS and CDR2 YFSETQ. V lost 0 bases to trimming and J lost 0 bases; unmatched junction nucleotides: 5. CDR3 DNA sequence: TGCGCCAGCAGCTTGGCGGCTAGCGGAACGAACACCGGGGAGCTGTTTTTT. Residues: CASSLAASGTNTGELFF.

This chain joins TRBV6-2 or TRBV6-3 and TRBJ2-1, with 11 bases identical to TRBD2. Germline values: CDR1 MNHEY, CDR2 SVGEGT. The trim removed 7 bases at V and 8 bases at J, leaving 13 bases unmatched. CDR3 length equals 16 residues. The chain's CDR3 is CASTPRLAGRLDEQFF. CDR3 in DNA: TGTGCCAGCACCCCCCGACTAGCGGGAAGGTTGGATGAGCAGTTCTTC.

The chain employs TRBV2 and TRBJ1-5; D is undetermined. This CDR3 is 14 amino acids long. Trimming took off 6 bases at V and 6 bases at J, with 15 bases between the two ends. Germline CDR1 is SNHLY and CDR2 is FYNNEI. CDR3 bases: TGTGCCAGCAGCCCGGGCCTCGTTGGTCAGCCCCAGCATTTT. Protein product: CASSPGLVGQPQHF.

The chain couples TRBV5-1 to TRBJ1-6; D is possibly TRBD1 (5 bases). Germline V lookup: CDR1 SGHRS, CDR2 YFSETQ. There are 16 residues in the CDR3. Trimming removed 9 bases at V and 0 bases at J, with 16 bases between. The CDR3 DNA is TGCGCCAACCCACCGACAGTCAGCTCCTATAATTCACCCCTCCACTTT. It specifies CANPPTVSSYNSPLHF.

This clone was seen only once. This CDR3 reads CATSRDWEPSIIHSNEQFF. CDR3 DNA: TGTGCCACCAGCAGAGATTGGGAACCTTCAATAATCCATTCCAATGAGCAGTTCTTC. The V and J genes are TRBV15 and TRBJ2-1; no definite D call. The germline V gene encodes CDR1 LNHNV and CDR2 YYDKDF (reference sequence). V lost 0 bases to trimming and J lost 6 bases, with 24 bases between them. The CDR3 has 19 residues. Combining the CDR3 with reference TRBV15 and TRBJ2-1 gives the whole variable domain DAMVIQNPRYQVTQFGKPVTLSCSQTLNHNVMYWYQQKSSQAPKLLFHYYDKDFNNEADTPDNFQSRRPNTSFCFLDIRSPGLGDTAMYLCATSRDWEPSIIHSNEQFFGPGTRLTVL.

This chain joins TRBV27 and TRBJ1-2; TRBD1 aligns across 7 bases. After removal of 5 bases from V and 7 bases from J, the junction contained 13 bases not matched to a gene. Germline values: CDR1 MNHEY, CDR2 SMNVEV (reference sequence). The length of the CDR3 is 15 residues. The CDR3 region is CASSPSLTGKLGYTF. The CDR3 DNA sequence: TGTGCCAGCAGTCCATCTTTGACAGGGAAACTTGGCTACACCTTC.